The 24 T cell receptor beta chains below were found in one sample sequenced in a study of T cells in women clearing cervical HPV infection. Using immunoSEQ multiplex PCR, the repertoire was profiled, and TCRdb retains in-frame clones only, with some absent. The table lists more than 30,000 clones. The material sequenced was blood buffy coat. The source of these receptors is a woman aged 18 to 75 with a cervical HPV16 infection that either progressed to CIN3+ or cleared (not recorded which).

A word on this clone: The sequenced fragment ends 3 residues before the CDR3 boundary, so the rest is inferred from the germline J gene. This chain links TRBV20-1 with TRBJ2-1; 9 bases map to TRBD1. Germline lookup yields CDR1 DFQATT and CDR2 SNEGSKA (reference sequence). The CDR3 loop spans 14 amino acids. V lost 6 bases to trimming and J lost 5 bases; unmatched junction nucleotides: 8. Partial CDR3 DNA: TGCAGTGCACAGGGACAGGGCCATCACAATGAG. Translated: CSAQGQGHHNE. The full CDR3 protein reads CSAQGQGHHNEQFF.

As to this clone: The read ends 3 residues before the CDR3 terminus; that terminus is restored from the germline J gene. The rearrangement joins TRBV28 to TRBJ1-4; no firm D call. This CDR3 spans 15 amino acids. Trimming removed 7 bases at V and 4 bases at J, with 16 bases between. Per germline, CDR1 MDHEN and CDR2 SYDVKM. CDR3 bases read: TGTGCCAGCACCCATAATGTCGGTTATAATGAAAAA. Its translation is CASTHNVGYNEK. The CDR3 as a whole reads CASTHNVGYNEKLFF.

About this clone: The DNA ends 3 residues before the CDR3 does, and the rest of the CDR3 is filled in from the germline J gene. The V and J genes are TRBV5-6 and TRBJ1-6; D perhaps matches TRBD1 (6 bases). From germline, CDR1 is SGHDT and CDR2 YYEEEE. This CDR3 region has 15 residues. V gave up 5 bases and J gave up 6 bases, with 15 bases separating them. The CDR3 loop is CASSIRPQGNSPLHF. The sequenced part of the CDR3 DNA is TGTGCCAGCAGTATCCGGCCACAGGGTAATTCACCC.

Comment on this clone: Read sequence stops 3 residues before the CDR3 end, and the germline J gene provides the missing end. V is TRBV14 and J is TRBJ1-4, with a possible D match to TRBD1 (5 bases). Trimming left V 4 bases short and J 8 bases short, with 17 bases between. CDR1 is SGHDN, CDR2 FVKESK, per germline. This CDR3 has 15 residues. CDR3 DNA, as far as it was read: TGTGCCAGCAGCCCATACGAAGGGGCTGGCGAAAAA. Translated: CASSPYEGAGEK. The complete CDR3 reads CASSPYEGAGEKLFF.

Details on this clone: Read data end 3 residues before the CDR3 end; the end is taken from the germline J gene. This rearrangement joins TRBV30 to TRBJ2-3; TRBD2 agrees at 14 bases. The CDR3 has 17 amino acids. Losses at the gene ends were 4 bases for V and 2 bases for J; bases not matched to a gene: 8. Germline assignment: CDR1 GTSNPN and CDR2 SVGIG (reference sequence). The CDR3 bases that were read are TGTGCCTGGACGCTAAAGGGACTAGCGGGGGTCACAGATACG. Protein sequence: CAWTLKGLAGVTDT. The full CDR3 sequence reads CAWTLKGLAGVTDTQYF.

The CDR3 DNA, read in part, is TGCGCCAGCAGCGGACGATTTAGCGGGACGGGCACAGATACG. Protein sequence: CASSGRFSGTGTDT. The full CDR3 sequence reads CASSGRFSGTGTDTQYF. The rearrangement uses TRBV5-1 and TRBJ2-3, with 8 nucleotides matching TRBD2. The read halts 3 residues ahead of the CDR3 end, with the missing end drawn from the germline J gene. CDR1 SGHRS and CDR2 YFSETQ come from the germline V gene. After removal of 4 bases from V and 1 base from J, the junction contained 11 bases not matched to a gene. This CDR3 contains 17 residues.

CDR3 sequence: CASSTPGQGLRGYTF. Incomplete CDR3 DNA: TGTGCCAGCAGCACGCCGGGACAGGGCTTAAGGGGC. The chain combines TRBV6-2 or TRBV6-3 with TRBJ1-2, with 9 bases aligning to TRBD1. Read coverage stops 3 residues before the CDR3 terminus; the germline J gene supplies the remainder. The CDR3 runs 15 residues. Germline CDR1 MNHEY, CDR2 SVGEGT.

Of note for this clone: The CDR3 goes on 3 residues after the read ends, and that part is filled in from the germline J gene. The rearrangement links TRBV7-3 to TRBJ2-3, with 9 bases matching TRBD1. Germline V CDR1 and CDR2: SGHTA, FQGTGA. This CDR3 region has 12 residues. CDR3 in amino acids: CASSADRGTQYF. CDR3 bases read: TGTGCCAGCAGCGCCGACAGGGGGACG.

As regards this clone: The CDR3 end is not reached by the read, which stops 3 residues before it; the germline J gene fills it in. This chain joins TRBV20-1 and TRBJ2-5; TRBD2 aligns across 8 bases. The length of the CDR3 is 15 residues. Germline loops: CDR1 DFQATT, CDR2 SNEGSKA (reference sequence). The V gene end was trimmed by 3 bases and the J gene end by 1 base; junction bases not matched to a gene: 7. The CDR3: CSASWASGSQETQYF. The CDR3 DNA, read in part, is TGCAGTGCTAGTTGGGCAAGCGGGAGCCAAGAGACC.

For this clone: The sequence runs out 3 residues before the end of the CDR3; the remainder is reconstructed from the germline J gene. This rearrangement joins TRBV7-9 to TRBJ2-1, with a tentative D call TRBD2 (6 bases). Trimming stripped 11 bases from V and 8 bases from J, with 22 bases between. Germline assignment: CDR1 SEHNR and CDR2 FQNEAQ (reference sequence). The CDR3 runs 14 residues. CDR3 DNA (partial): TGTGCCTACAGACGAAGTCAGGAGGGTGATGAG. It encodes CAYRRSQEGDE. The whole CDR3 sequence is CAYRRSQEGDEQFF.

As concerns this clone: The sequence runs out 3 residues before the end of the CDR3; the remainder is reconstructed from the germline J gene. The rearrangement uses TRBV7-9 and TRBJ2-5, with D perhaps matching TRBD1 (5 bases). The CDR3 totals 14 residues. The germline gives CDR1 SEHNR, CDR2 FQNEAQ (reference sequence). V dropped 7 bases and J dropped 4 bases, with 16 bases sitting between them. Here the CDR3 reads CASTQNRLTETQYF. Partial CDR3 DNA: TGTGCCAGCACCCAGAACAGGCTCACAGAGACC.

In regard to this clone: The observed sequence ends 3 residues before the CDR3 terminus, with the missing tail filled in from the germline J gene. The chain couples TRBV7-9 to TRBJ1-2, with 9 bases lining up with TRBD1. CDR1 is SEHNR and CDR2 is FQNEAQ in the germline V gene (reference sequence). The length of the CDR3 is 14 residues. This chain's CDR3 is CASSSGQGNNDYTF. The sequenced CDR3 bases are TGTGCCAGCAGCTCGGGACAGGGCAACAATGAC.

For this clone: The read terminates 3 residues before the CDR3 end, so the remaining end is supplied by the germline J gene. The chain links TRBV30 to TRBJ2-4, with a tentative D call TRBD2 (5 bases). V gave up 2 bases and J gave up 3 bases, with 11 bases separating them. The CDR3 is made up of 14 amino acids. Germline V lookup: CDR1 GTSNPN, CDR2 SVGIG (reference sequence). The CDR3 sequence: CAWSSGSVKNIQYF. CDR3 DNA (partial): TGTGCCTGGAGTTCGGGGTCGGTCAAAAACATT.

Incomplete CDR3 DNA: TGTGCCAGCAGTGACACCGCCGGGACAGGGGTCAATGAG. Its protein product is CASSDTAGTGVNE. The complete CDR3 sequence is CASSDTAGTGVNEQFF. This chain connects TRBV6-4 to TRBJ2-1; 10 bases align to TRBD1. The read ends 3 residues before the CDR3 terminus; that terminus is restored from the germline J gene. Trimming took 2 bases from V and 6 from J; bases not matched to a gene: 7. Germline CDR1 reads MRHNA; CDR2 reads SNTAGT. CDR3 size: 16 residues.

The CDR3 bases that were read are TGCGCCAGCAGCTTGGAAGGACAGGGCAGCATTGATACG. Encoded protein: CASSLEGQGSIDT. The CDR3 as a whole reads CASSLEGQGSIDTQYF. The V gene is TRBV5-1, the J gene TRBJ2-3; 8 bases are a match to TRBD1. The CDR3 is cut off 3 residues early in the read; its end comes from the germline J gene. CDR1 is SGHRS, CDR2 YFSETQ, per germline. After removal of 0 bases from V and 6 bases from J, the junction contained 9 bases not matched to a gene. CDR3 length: 16 residues. Variable domain in full (rest from reference TRBV5-1 and TRBJ2-3): KAGVTQTPRYLIKTRGQQVTLSCSPISGHRSVSWYQQTPGQGLQFLFEYFSETQRNKGNFPGRFSGRQFSNSRSEMNVSTLELGDSALYLCASSLEGQGSIDTQYFGPGTRLTVL.

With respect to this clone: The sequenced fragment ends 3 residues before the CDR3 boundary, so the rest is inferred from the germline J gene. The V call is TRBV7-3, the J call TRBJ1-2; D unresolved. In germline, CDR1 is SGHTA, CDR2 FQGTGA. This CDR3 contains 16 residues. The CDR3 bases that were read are TGTGCCAGCAGCCGTACCGGACTAGCGGCCTACAATGAC. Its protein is CASSRTGLAAYND. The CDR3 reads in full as CASSRTGLAAYNDYTF.

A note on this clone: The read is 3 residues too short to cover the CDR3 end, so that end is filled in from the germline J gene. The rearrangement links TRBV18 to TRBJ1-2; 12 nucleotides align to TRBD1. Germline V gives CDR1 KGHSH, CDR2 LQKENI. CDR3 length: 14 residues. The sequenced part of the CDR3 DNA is TGTGCCAGCTCACCCGGGACAGGGGGCAATGAC. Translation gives CASSPGTGGND. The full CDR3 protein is CASSPGTGGNDYTF.

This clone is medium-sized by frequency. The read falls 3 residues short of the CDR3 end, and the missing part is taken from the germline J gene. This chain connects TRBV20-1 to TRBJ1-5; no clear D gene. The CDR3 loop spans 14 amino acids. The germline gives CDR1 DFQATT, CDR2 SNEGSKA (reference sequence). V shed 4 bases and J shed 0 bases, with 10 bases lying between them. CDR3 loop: CSATHSYSNQPQHF. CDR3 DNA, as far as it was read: TGCAGTGCTACTCACAGCTATAGCAATCAGCCC.

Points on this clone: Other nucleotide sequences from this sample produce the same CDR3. The covered CDR3 bases are TGCAGTGCTGGGCGGGGGCGAAAGGAAGATACG. Its protein product is CSAGRGRKEDT. The complete CDR3 protein is CSAGRGRKEDTQYF. The V gene is TRBV20-1, the J gene TRBJ2-3; maybe TRBD2 (7 bases). Read coverage stops 3 residues before the CDR3 terminus; the germline J gene supplies the remainder. The CDR3 is 14 amino acids. The germline gives CDR1 DFQATT, CDR2 SNEGSKA (reference sequence). The germline V and J ends were trimmed by 5 bases and 5 bases, with 17 bases remaining between them.

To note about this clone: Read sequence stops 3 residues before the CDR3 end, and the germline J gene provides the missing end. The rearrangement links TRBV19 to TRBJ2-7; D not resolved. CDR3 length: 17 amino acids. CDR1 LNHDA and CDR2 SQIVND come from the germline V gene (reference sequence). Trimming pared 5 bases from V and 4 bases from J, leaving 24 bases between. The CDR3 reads CASSVRRGPTLAYEQYF. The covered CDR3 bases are TGTGCCAGTAGTGTAAGACGTGGGCCAACTTTGGCTTACGAG.

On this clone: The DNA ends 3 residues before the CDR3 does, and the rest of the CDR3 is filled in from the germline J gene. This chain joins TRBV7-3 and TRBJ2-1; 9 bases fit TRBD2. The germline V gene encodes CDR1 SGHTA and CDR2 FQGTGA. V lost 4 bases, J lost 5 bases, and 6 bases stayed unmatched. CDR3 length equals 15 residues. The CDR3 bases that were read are TGTGCCAGCAGCTCCGGCGGGGGGGTAAACAATGAG. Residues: CASSSGGGVNNE. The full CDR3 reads CASSSGGGVNNEQFF. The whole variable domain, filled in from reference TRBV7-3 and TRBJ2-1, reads GAGVSQTPSNKVTEKGKYVELRCDPISGHTALYWYRQSLGQGPEFLIYFQGTGAADDSGLPNDRFFAVRPEGSVSTLKIQRTERGDSAVYLCASSSGGGVNNEQFFGPGTRLTVL.

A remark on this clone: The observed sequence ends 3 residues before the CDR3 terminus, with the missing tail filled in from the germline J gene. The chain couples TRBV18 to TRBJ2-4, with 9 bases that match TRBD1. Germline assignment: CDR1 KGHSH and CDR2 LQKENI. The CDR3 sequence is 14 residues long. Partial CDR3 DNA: TGTGCCAGCTCAGCCCTACAGGGGGCCGGTGGT. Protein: CASSALQGAGG. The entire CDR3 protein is CASSALQGAGGQYF.

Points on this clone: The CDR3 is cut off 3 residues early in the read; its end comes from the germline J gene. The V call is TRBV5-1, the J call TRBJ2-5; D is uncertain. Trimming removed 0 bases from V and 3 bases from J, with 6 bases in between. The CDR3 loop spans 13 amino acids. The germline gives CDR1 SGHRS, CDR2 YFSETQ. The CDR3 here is CASSLDPEETQYF. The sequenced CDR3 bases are TGCGCCAGCAGCTTGGATCCGGAAGAGACC.

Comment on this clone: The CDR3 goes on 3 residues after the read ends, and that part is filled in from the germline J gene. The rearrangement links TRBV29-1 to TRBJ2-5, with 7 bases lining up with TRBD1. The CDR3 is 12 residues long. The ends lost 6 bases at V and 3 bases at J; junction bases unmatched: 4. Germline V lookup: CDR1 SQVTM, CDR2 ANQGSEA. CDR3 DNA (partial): TGCAGCGTCGCCGGGACAGAAGAGACC. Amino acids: CSVAGTEET. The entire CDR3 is CSVAGTEETQYF.